This TCR beta chain originates from a study of beta chain features in type 1 diabetes. Study findings and constraints: Comparison showed that naive, central memory and Treg TCRB repertoires appeared more similar among patients than among healthy donors.

V was pared by 7 bases and J by 4 bases, with 5 bases of the junction left unmatched. CDR3 length: 14 residues. Germline values: CDR1 ENHRY, CDR2 SYGVKD. Sequencing targeted expressed TCRB transcripts, as all isolated RNA had been reverse transcribed. Measured with immunoSEQ multiplex PCR; TCRdb has only the in-frame clones, and not every one. The profile shows 130,000 to 150,000 clones, about a tenth of them singletons. Of note for this clone: Its target is unknown.

The sequenced sample was central memory CD4+ T cells from blood. The TCR was taken from a man younger than 30 in good health. The rearrangement uses TRBV10-3 and TRBJ2-7; 12 bases are shared with TRBD1. This CDR3 reads CAITGDRGLYEQYF. The CDR3 DNA sequence: TGTGCCATCACGGGGGACAGGGGGCTATACGAGCAGTACTTC.